This T cell receptor beta chain was retrieved from a study of siplizumab effects on memory and regulatory T cells. Study overall: Mixed lymphocyte reactions were paired, with siplizumab at approximately 1 ug/mL or without drug. Study results and caveats: Mappable alloreactive CD4+ clones were on average around 69% Treg-derived with siplizumab, about 29% in controls. Left unconfirmed was the suppressive function of proliferating Tregs from siplizumab cultures.

The study assayed 75,000 to 100,000 TCR templates per sample. Produced via immunoSEQ multiplex PCR; TCRdb's table is partial and in-frame only. The sample lists approximately 5,700 clones; 45% to 55% were seen once. Researchers cocultured the mixed lymphocyte reaction cells at 37°C for around 6 days. This clone was seen more than once but under ten times. Its target is not known. The CDR3 totals 15 residues. Germline assignment: CDR1 LNHDA and CDR2 SQIVND (reference sequence). V was clipped by 2 bases and J by 6 bases, with 13 bases between them. Sequencing was carried out using CFSE-low (dividing) CD8+ T cells sorted from an allogeneic mixed lymphocyte reaction. This clonotype was sampled from a human donor in good health; the cells came from an allogeneic mixed lymphocyte reaction. Some clones in this sample may be carry-over from other donors' samples. V is TRBV19 and J is TRBJ2-2, with D hard to call. Here the CDR3 DNA reads TGTGCCAGTAGTATATACCAGGTTGGGGCCGGGGAGCTGTTTTTT. It yields the protein CASSIYQVGAGELFF.